This is a list of T cell receptor beta chains from one sample in a study of early T cells in non-severe SARS-CoV-2 infection. TCRdb re-called the 5' RACE reads with MiXCR, one entry per CDR3 protein. The sample gives about 80,000 distinct CDR3 sequences, around 13% of which show up once; 1.1% is in the top ten. The sample taken for sequencing was whole blood. The receptors come from an adult who was a healthcare worker with PCR-confirmed SARS-CoV-2 infection or an uninfected control (not recorded which). The CDR3 runs from the conserved cysteine through the conserved F or W. The D gene is left open where the match is weak. Clone sizes are given selectively: once, few, many, or a class where the clone is expanded.

j_call: TRBJ2-7
v_call: TRBV29-1
d_call: TRBD2
clone_size: -
cdr3_aa: CSGSGTSIGLYEQYF
cdr3_nt: TGCAGCGGTTCCGGGACTAGCATCGGTCTGTACGAGCAGTACTTC

j_call: TRBJ1-1
v_call: TRBV6-1
d_call: -
clone_size: many
cdr3_aa: CASKGDTEAFF
cdr3_nt: TGTGCCAGCAAGGGGGACACTGAAGCTTTCTTT

j_call: TRBJ2-7
v_call: TRBV10-3
d_call: -
clone_size: few
cdr3_aa: CAIRQGGYEQYF
cdr3_nt: TGTGCCATCAGACAGGGAGGCTACGAGCAGTACTTC

j_call: TRBJ1-4
v_call: TRBV5-6
d_call: -
clone_size: -
cdr3_aa: CASSRTGKLFF
cdr3_nt: TGTGCCAGCAGCCGGACCGGAAAACTGTTTTTT

j_call: TRBJ2-7
v_call: TRBV28
d_call: TRBD1
clone_size: -
cdr3_aa: CASSRQGEGYEQYF
cdr3_nt: TGTGCCAGCAGCCGACAGGGCGAGGGGTACGAGCAGTACTTC

j_call: TRBJ1-1
v_call: TRBV12-5
d_call: TRBD1
clone_size: many
cdr3_aa: CASGLGQGLELSTEAFF
cdr3_nt: TGTGCTAGTGGTTTGGGACAGGGGCTCGAACTGAGCACTGAAGCTTTCTTT

j_call: TRBJ1-5
v_call: TRBV20-1
d_call: -
clone_size: few
cdr3_aa: CSANRADSNQPQHF
cdr3_nt: TGCAGTGCTAACAGGGCTGATAGCAATCAGCCCCAGCATTTT

j_call: TRBJ1-2
v_call: TRBV20-1
d_call: -
clone_size: once
cdr3_aa: CSTNVGYTF
cdr3_nt: TGCAGTACTAACGTTGGCTACACCTTC

j_call: TRBJ2-7
v_call: TRBV11-2
d_call: -
clone_size: -
cdr3_aa: CANSPDSYEQYF
cdr3_nt: TGTGCCAACAGCCCGGACTCCTACGAGCAGTACTTC

j_call: TRBJ2-7
v_call: TRBV2
d_call: -
clone_size: few
cdr3_aa: CASSAGDRSYEQYF
cdr3_nt: TGTGCCAGCAGTGCTGGGGACCGTTCCTACGAGCAGTACTTC

j_call: TRBJ2-7
v_call: TRBV5-4
d_call: TRBD2
clone_size: -
cdr3_aa: CASSFGGRPSYEQYF
cdr3_nt: TGTGCCAGCAGCTTTGGCGGGAGGCCCTCCTACGAGCAGTACTTC

j_call: TRBJ2-1
v_call: TRBV29-1
d_call: -
clone_size: -
cdr3_aa: CSLALQGADEQFF
cdr3_nt: TGCAGCCTAGCCCTACAGGGAGCGGATGAGCAGTTCTTC

j_call: TRBJ2-3
v_call: TRBV11-2
d_call: -
clone_size: -
cdr3_aa: CASSLISSDTQYF
cdr3_nt: TGTGCCAGCAGCCTGATTAGTTCGGATACGCAGTATTTT

j_call: TRBJ1-5
v_call: TRBV24-1
d_call: TRBD1
clone_size: few
cdr3_aa: CATATSGGRQPQHF
cdr3_nt: TGTGCCACCGCCACCTCAGGGGGAAGACAGCCCCAGCATTTT

j_call: TRBJ2-3
v_call: TRBV7-9
d_call: TRBD1
clone_size: many
cdr3_aa: CASSLVTGAKADTQYF
cdr3_nt: TGTGCCAGCAGCTTAGTTACAGGGGCCAAGGCAGATACGCAGTATTTT

j_call: TRBJ2-1
v_call: TRBV20-1
d_call: TRBD2
clone_size: once
cdr3_aa: CSAPLADSYNEQFF
cdr3_nt: TGCAGTGCCCCACTAGCGGACTCCTACAATGAGCAGTTCTTC

j_call: TRBJ2-4
v_call: TRBV12-3/TRBV12-4
d_call: -
clone_size: few
cdr3_aa: CASSLGGSENIQYF
cdr3_nt: TGTGCCAGCAGTTTGGGCGGCTCCGAGAACATTCAGTACTTC

j_call: TRBJ2-1
v_call: TRBV9
d_call: -
clone_size: -
cdr3_aa: CASSVGSRGLDSYNEQFF
cdr3_nt: TGTGCCAGCAGCGTAGGGTCTCGCGGGTTAGACTCCTACAATGAGCAGTTCTTC

j_call: TRBJ2-3
v_call: TRBV20-1
d_call: TRBD2
clone_size: few
cdr3_aa: CSGVLGAGGPTDTQYF
cdr3_nt: TGCAGTGGGGTACTCGGCGCGGGAGGGCCTACAGATACGCAGTATTTT

j_call: TRBJ2-7
v_call: TRBV5-1
d_call: -
clone_size: few
cdr3_aa: CASSPAWGEQYF
cdr3_nt: TGCGCCAGCAGCCCGGCCTGGGGGGAGCAGTACTTC

j_call: TRBJ1-2
v_call: TRBV20-1
d_call: TRBD1
clone_size: many
cdr3_aa: CSARSQGAYGYTF
cdr3_nt: TGCAGTGCTCGTTCCCAGGGGGCCTATGGCTACACCTTC

j_call: TRBJ1-2
v_call: TRBV9
d_call: -
clone_size: -
cdr3_aa: CASSPGGSTGYGYTF
cdr3_nt: TGTGCCAGCAGCCCCGGCGGTAGTACAGGCTATGGCTACACCTTC

j_call: TRBJ2-5
v_call: TRBV12-3/TRBV12-4
d_call: -
clone_size: -
cdr3_aa: CASSSTLQETQYF
cdr3_nt: TGTGCCAGCAGTTCGACCCTCCAAGAGACCCAGTACTTC

j_call: TRBJ1-2
v_call: TRBV5-8
d_call: -
clone_size: -
cdr3_aa: CASSFGLSGYTF
cdr3_nt: TGTGCCAGCAGTTTTGGGCTTTCGGGCTACACCTTC

j_call: TRBJ1-5
v_call: TRBV20-1
d_call: -
clone_size: many
cdr3_aa: CSARANTGSNQPQHF
cdr3_nt: TGCAGTGCTAGAGCTAATACAGGGAGCAATCAGCCCCAGCATTTT

j_call: TRBJ2-3
v_call: TRBV28
d_call: TRBD2
clone_size: -
cdr3_aa: CASSQTGSGRGLRDTQYF
cdr3_nt: TGTGCCAGCAGCCAAACCGGTAGCGGGAGGGGCTTGCGTGATACGCAGTATTTT

j_call: TRBJ2-7
v_call: TRBV5-6
d_call: -
clone_size: few
cdr3_aa: CASSFGDKQYF
cdr3_nt: TGTGCCAGCAGCTTTGGGGATAAGCAGTACTTC